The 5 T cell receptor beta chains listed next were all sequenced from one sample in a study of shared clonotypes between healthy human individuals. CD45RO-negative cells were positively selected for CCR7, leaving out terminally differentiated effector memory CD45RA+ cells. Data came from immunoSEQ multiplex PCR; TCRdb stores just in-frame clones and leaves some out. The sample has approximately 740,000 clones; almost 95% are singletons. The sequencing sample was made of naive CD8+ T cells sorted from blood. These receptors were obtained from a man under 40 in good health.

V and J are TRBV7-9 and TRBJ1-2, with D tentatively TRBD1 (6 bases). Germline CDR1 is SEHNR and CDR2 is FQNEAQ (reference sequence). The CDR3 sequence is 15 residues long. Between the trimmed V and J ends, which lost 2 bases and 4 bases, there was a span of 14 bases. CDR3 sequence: CASSLLVGAGYGYTF. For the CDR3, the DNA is TGTGCCAGCAGCTTACTTGTGGGGGCTGGCTATGGCTACACCTTC.

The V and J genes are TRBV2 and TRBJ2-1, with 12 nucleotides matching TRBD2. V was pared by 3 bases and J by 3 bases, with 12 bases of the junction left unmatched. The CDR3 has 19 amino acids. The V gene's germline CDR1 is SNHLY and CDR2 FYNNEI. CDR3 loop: CASSDRLAGGPSSYNEQFF. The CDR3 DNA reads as TGTGCCAGCAGTGATCGGCTAGCGGGAGGGCCCTCAAGCTACAATGAGCAGTTCTTC.

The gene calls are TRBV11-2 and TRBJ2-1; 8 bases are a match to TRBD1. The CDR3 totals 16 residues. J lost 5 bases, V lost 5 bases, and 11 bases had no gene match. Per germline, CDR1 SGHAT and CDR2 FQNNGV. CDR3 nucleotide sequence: TGTGCCAGCAGCCCACGGACAGGGCGACTGAACAATGAGCAGTTCTTC. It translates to CASSPRTGRLNNEQFF.

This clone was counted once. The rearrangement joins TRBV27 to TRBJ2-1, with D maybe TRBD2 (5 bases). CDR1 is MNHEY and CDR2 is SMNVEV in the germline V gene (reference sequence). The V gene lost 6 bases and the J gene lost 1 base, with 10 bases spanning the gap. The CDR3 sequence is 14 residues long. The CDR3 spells CASSTTGSYNEQFF. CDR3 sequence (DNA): TGTGCCAGCAGCACGACGGGGTCCTACAATGAGCAGTTCTTC.

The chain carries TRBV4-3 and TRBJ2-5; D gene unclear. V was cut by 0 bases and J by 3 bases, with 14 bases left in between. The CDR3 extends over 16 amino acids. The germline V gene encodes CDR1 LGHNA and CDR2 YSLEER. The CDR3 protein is CASSQDRAAREETQYF. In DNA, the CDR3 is TGCGCCAGCAGCCAAGATAGGGCAGCCCGAGAAGAGACCCAGTACTTC.